These 25 T cell receptor beta chains came from one sample sequenced in a study of cytomegalovirus exposure and HLA in healthy donors (dated by TCRdb to the late 2010s). Libraries were constructed by the immunoSEQ multiplex PCR assay. For the multiplex PCR, a mixture combining 60 forward primers for TCR Vbeta segments and 13 reverse primers for TCR Jbeta segments was used. Not all clones reach the TCRdb copy of this immuneACCESS table, which keeps in-frame sequences only. Checked studies attribute under half of the gap to unresolved V genes and leave the rest unexplained. In this sample the table shows 150,000 to 180,000 clones, 80% to 90% of which occur a single time. The ten largest clones capture more than 2% of the sample. The sequencing input was PBMCs. The receptor source for this set is a woman aged 18-35 years in good health and CMV-seronegative.

This clone was seen a few times. CDR3 region: CASNRQLGQPQHF. The DNA for the CDR3 is TGTGCCAGTAACCGGCAGCTCGGGCAGCCCCAGCATTTT. The chain employs TRBV19 and TRBJ1-5; unclear D gene. Germline V CDR1 and CDR2: LNHDA, SQIVND (reference sequence). V gave up 7 bases and J gave up 7 bases, with 14 bases separating them. The CDR3 has 13 amino acids.

The chain carries TRBV30 and TRBJ2-7, with TRBD1 matching 8 bases. The CDR3 runs 16 residues. CDR1 is GTSNPN, CDR2 SVGIG, per germline (reference sequence). V was pared by 0 bases and J by 0 bases, with 7 bases of the junction left unmatched. The CDR3 protein is CAWSVRRTGSSYEQYF. The CDR3 DNA follows: TGTGCCTGGAGTGTACGCCGGACAGGGAGCTCCTACGAGCAGTACTTC.

Here the CDR3 DNA reads TGTGCCAGCCAAGAAGGAGGTCGGCAGGAAAAACTGTTTTTT. It codes for CASQEGGRQEKLFF. The chain couples TRBV6-5 to TRBJ1-4, with no clear D. V lost 8 bases and J lost 8, with 18 bases in between. From germline, CDR1 is MNHEY and CDR2 SVGAGI. This CDR3 spans 14 amino acids.

The chain employs TRBV28 and TRBJ2-1; possible D gene TRBD1, 6 bases. Trimming removed 4 bases from V and 6 bases from J, with 19 bases in between. Germline-derived CDR1 and CDR2 are MDHEN and SYDVKM. This CDR3 comprises 16 residues. CDR3 protein: CASSSEGETGPNEQFF. The CDR3 DNA sequence: TGTGCCAGCAGTTCTGAAGGCGAGACAGGCCCCAATGAGCAGTTCTTC.

CDR3 DNA: TGTGCCAGCAGTTCCGGTAGCGGGAGGGCCACGGAGACCCAGTACTTC. This sequence encodes CASSSGSGRATETQYF. The V and J genes are TRBV28 and TRBJ2-5; 11 nucleotides line up with TRBD2. Losses at the gene ends were 4 bases for V and 5 bases for J; bases not matched to a gene: 9. CDR3 length: 16 residues. The germline gives CDR1 MDHEN, CDR2 SYDVKM. Full variable domain (rest looked up from reference TRBV28 and TRBJ2-5): DVKVTQSSRYLVKRTGEKVFLECVQDMDHENMFWYRQDPGLGLRLIYFSYDVKMKEKGDIPEGYSVSREKKERFSLILESASTNQTSMYLCASSSGSGRATETQYFGPGTRLLVL.

The chain employs TRBV7-2 and TRBJ2-2, with D possibly being TRBD2 (6 bases). Trimming shortened V by 2 bases and J by 5 bases, and 12 bases separated the two germline ends. Germline values: CDR1 SGHTA, CDR2 FQGNSA. This CDR3 contains 15 residues. CDR3 amino acids: CASSLRVAGTGELFF. As DNA, the CDR3 is TGTGCCAGCAGCTTAAGGGTTGCGGGAACCGGGGAGCTGTTTTTT.

This rearrangement joins TRBV27 to TRBJ2-1; TRBD2 matches 11 bases. The V gene end was trimmed by 6 bases and the J gene end by 2 bases; junction bases not matched to a gene: 6. The CDR3 contains 16 residues. In germline, CDR1 is MNHEY, CDR2 SMNVEV (reference sequence). The CDR3 bases are TGTGCCAGCAGATTTACTAGCGGGAGCACCTACAATGAGCAGTTCTTC. It encodes CASRFTSGSTYNEQFF.

The chain joins TRBV10-3 to TRBJ1-1; D is unresolved. Germline CDR1 ENHRY, CDR2 SYGVKD. The ends were cut back, 8 bases at V and 3 bases at J, with 13 bases in the middle. The length of the CDR3 is 13 residues. The CDR3 nucleotides read TGTGCCATCGCCCGCGGGGTTGACACTGAAGCTTTCTTT. It is translated as CAIARGVDTEAFF.

J is TRBJ2-1 and V is TRBV2; D is unclear. The germline gives CDR1 SNHLY, CDR2 FYNNEI. The CDR3 sequence is 13 residues long. Deletions cut 5 bases from V and 10 bases from J, with 15 bases between. The CDR3 spells CASSPVSWWEQFF. CDR3 DNA sequence: TGTGCCAGCAGTCCGGTATCCTGGTGGGAGCAGTTCTTC.

The chain has TRBV19 and TRBJ2-5; 9 bases map to TRBD1. Per the germline V gene, CDR1 is LNHDA and CDR2 is SQIVND (reference sequence). The CDR3 length is 17 residues. The J segment lost 5 bases and the V segment lost 1 base, leaving 11 bases of the junction unmatched. The CDR3 DNA reads TGTGCCAGTAGTATAGGATTGGAGGGGACAGGGACGGAGACCCAGTACTTC. This codes for CASSIGLEGTGTETQYF. Full variable domain (rest looked up from reference TRBV19 and TRBJ2-5): DGGITQSPKYLFRKEGQNVTLSCEQNLNHDAMYWYRQDPGQGLRLIYYSQIVNDFQKGDIAEGYSVSREKKESFPLTVTSAQKNPTAFYLCASSIGLEGTGTETQYFGPGTRLLVL.

The chain joins TRBV4-3 to TRBJ2-4, with D maybe TRBD1 (5 bases). Trimming left V 0 bases short and J 0 bases short, with 12 bases between. Germline CDR1 and CDR2: LGHNA and YSLEER. The CDR3 is 17 amino acids. CDR3 nucleotides: TGCGCCAGCAGCCAAGATGGGGCATCGTTAGCCAAAAACATTCAGTACTTC. This codes for CASSQDGASLAKNIQYF.

This clone has only a few counts. The chain recombines TRBV10-3 with TRBJ1-1; 8 positions match TRBD1. Trimming at V came to 10 bases and at J to 5 bases, leaving 9 bases not matched to a gene. CDR3 length equals 13 residues. Looked up from germline, CDR1 is ENHRY and CDR2 is SYGVKD. CDR3 in DNA: TGTGCCACCGAGGACAGGGTTAAGACTGAAGCTTTCTTT. Translation: CATEDRVKTEAFF.

The rearrangement joins TRBV7-2 to TRBJ2-3; the match to TRBD2 covers 7 bases. The CDR3 totals 16 residues. V was pared by 0 bases and J by 5 bases, with 8 bases of the junction left unmatched. Germline values: CDR1 SGHTA, CDR2 FQGNSA. CDR3 sequence reads: CASSLAGPREVDTQYF. For the CDR3, the DNA is TGTGCCAGCAGCTTAGCGGGACCCCGGGAGGTAGATACGCAGTATTTT.

The J gene is TRBJ2-7, the V gene TRBV28, with TRBD1 matching 8 bases. The CDR3 totals 17 residues. After removal of 2 bases from V and 2 bases from J, the junction contained 11 bases not matched to a gene. CDR1 is MDHEN, CDR2 SYDVKM, per germline. In DNA, the CDR3 is TGTGCCAGCAGTTTAGGACAGGGATTCCTTAGCCCCTACGAGCAGTACTTC. Amino acids: CASSLGQGFLSPYEQYF.

The chain recombines TRBV7-2 with TRBJ2-7; TRBD2 aligns across 8 bases. In germline, CDR1 is SGHTA, CDR2 FQGNSA. Trimming at V came to 0 bases and at J to 2 bases, leaving 6 bases not matched to a gene. CDR3 length: 16 amino acids. Written as DNA, the CDR3 is TGTGCCAGCAGCTTAGCAGGCGGGAGGATGCCCTACGAGCAGTACTTC. Its protein product is CASSLAGGRMPYEQYF.

V usage is TRBV4-1 and J usage is TRBJ2-5; D gene ambiguous. This CDR3 comprises 13 residues. Trimming stripped 1 base from V and 2 bases from J, with 5 bases between. Germline CDR1 and CDR2: MGHRA and YSYEKL. The CDR3 nucleotides read TGCGCCAGCAGCCAAGCGGTACAAGAGACCCAGTACTTC. Amino acids: CASSQAVQETQYF.

This clone appeared a single time. The rearrangement joins TRBV7-9 to TRBJ2-3; TRBD2 matches 13 bases. Trimming removed 0 bases from V and 5 bases from J; junction bases left unmatched: 8. The CDR3 extends over 18 amino acids. Per the germline V gene, CDR1 is SEHNR and CDR2 is FQNEAQ (reference sequence). The CDR3 here is CASSLALTGLAGVDTQYF. The CDR3 DNA is TGTGCCAGCAGCTTAGCGCTAACTGGACTAGCGGGAGTAGATACGCAGTATTTT.

The genes are TRBV5-4 and TRBJ2-3; 10 nucleotides align to TRBD2. The V and J ends lost 4 bases and 3 bases, in that order; junction bases with no gene match: 8. The CDR3 covers 16 residues. The germline V gene encodes CDR1 SGHNT and CDR2 YYREEE (reference sequence). CDR3 DNA: TGTGCCAGCAGCCATGGCCTAGCGGGAGTGACAGATACGCAGTATTTT. This codes for CASSHGLAGVTDTQYF.

V usage is TRBV25-1 and J usage is TRBJ2-7; tentative D call: TRBD1 (6 bases). This CDR3 has 17 residues. V was cut by 1 base and J by 1 base, with 17 bases left in between. Germline values: CDR1 MGHDK, CDR2 SYGVNS. The CDR3 loop is CASSESWLGATSYEQYF. In DNA, the CDR3 is TGTGCCAGCAGTGAATCGTGGCTGGGGGCGACTTCCTACGAGCAGTACTTC.

CDR3 DNA: TGCGCCAGCAGCCATGAAACCGGGGTTCCATATCGAGGCTACACCTTC. Translating it yields CASSHETGVPYRGYTF. The rearrangement uses TRBV4-1 and TRBJ1-2; D gene uncertain. Germline V gene sequence: CDR1 MGHRA, CDR2 YSYEKL. This CDR3 region has 16 residues. The V and J ends lost 3 bases and 8 bases respectively, with 22 bases between them.

The chain couples TRBV28 to TRBJ2-7; D is possibly TRBD1 (5 bases). The V end lost 6 bases, the J end lost 4 bases, and 7 bases lay between the germline ends. Germline loops: CDR1 MDHEN, CDR2 SYDVKM. The CDR3 has 11 amino acids. The CDR3 DNA reads TGTGCCAGCAGAGACAGTTACGAGCAGTACTTC. It encodes CASRDSYEQYF.

The chain uses TRBV13 and TRBJ2-5, with D maybe TRBD2 (5 bases). TRBJ2-7 explains the end of the DNA better; the J call may be wrong. Germline V gives CDR1 PRHDT, CDR2 FYEKMQ (reference sequence). The CDR3 loop spans 12 amino acids. This chain's CDR3 is CASSLGVYEQYF. CDR3 sequence (DNA): TGTGCCAGCAGCTTGGGAGTGTACGAGCAGTACTTC.

This clone showed up just a few times. The chain couples TRBV6-6 to TRBJ2-7, with 9 bases that match TRBD1. J gave up 2 bases and V 6 bases, and 8 bases lay outside the gene matches. Germline loops: CDR1 MNHNY, CDR2 SVGAGI (reference sequence). This CDR3 is built from 15 residues. The CDR3 reads CASRPQRQGAYEQYF. In DNA, the CDR3 is TGTGCCAGCAGGCCCCAGAGACAGGGGGCCTACGAGCAGTACTTC.

This clone was observed once. This chain joins TRBV19 and TRBJ2-1; TRBD2 matches at 11 bases. With V trimmed by 5 bases and J by 4 bases, 16 bases remained unmatched. The V gene's germline CDR1 is LNHDA and CDR2 SQIVND (reference sequence). The CDR3 is 19 amino acids. The CDR3 region is CASSPRGQTSGGRYNEQFF. The CDR3 DNA is TGTGCCAGTAGTCCCAGAGGACAAACTAGCGGGGGCAGATACAATGAGCAGTTCTTC.

V is TRBV5-1 and J is TRBJ2-1; 10 bases are shared with TRBD1. The CDR3 spans 15 residues. V was pared by 4 bases and J by 6 bases, with 7 bases of the junction left unmatched. In germline, CDR1 is SGHRS, CDR2 YFSETQ. The CDR3 spells CASSRQGAQGNEQFF. The CDR3 nucleotides read TGCGCCAGCAGCCGACAGGGGGCCCAGGGCAATGAGCAGTTCTTC.